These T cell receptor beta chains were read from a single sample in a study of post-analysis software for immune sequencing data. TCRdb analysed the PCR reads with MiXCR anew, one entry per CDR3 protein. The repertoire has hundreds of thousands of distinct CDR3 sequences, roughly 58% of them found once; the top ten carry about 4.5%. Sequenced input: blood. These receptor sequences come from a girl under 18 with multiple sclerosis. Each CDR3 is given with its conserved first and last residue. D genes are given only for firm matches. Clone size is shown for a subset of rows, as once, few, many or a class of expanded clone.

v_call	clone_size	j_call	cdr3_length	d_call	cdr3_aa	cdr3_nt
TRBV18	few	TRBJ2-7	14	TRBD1	CASSQDRGFNEQYF	TGTGCCAGCTCACAGGACAGGGGGTTCAACGAGCAGTACTTC
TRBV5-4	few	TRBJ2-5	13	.	CASSLERRETQYF	TGTGCCAGCAGCTTGGAGCGGCGAGAGACCCAGTACTTC
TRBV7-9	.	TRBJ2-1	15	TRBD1	CASSLNRGEYNEQFF	TGTGCCAGCAGCTTGAACAGGGGGGAATACAATGAGCAGTTCTTC
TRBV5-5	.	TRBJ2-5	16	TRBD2	CASSSGLAGGPQTQYF	TGTGCCAGCAGCTCTGGACTAGCGGGAGGGCCTCAGACCCAGTACTTC
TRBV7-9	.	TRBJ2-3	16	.	CASSSRPGRMTDTQYF	TGTGCCAGCAGCTCCCGGCCCGGCCGGATGACAGATACGCAGTATTTT
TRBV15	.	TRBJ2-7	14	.	CATSKQDFSYERYF	TGTGCCACCAGCAAACAGGATTTCTCCTACGAGCGGTACTTC
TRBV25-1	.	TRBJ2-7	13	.	CASGDPLGDEQYF	TGTGCCAGCGGAGATCCTCTGGGTGACGAGCAGTACTTC
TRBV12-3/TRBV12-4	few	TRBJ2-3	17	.	CASSLRLAGSSTDTQYF	TGCGCCAGCAGCTTGCGGCTAGCTGGTTCTAGCACAGATACGCAGTATTTT
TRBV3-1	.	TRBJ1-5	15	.	CASSLGATGSQPQHF	TGTGCCAGCAGCCTCGGAGCCACCGGGAGTCAGCCCCAGCATTTT
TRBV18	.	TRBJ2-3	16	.	CASSPSRQWGTDTQYF	TGTGCCAGCTCACCATCGAGACAGTGGGGCACAGATACGCAGTATTTT
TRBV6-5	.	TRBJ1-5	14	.	CASSPQWGNQPQHF	TGTGCCAGCAGTCCGCAATGGGGCAATCAGCCCCAGCATTTT
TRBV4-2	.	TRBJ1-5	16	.	CASSQAGLGSNQPQHF	TGTGCCAGCAGCCAAGCCGGGTTAGGGAGCAATCAGCCCCAGCATTTT
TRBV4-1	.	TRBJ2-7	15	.	CASSQGTGTMDEQYF	TGCGCCAGCAGCCAAGGGACCGGGACGATGGACGAGCAGTACTTC
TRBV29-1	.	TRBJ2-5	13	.	CSVEGTFQETQYF	TGCAGCGTTGAGGGGACTTTCCAAGAGACCCAGTACTTC
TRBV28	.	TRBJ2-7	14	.	CASSLWGDSYEQYF	TGTGCCAGCAGTTTATGGGGGGATAGCTACGAGCAGTACTTC
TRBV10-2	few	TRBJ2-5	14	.	CASSADRDFWAQYF	TGCGCCAGCAGCGCTGACAGGGACTTTTGGGCCCAGTACTTC
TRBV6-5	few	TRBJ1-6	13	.	CASMDGYNSPLHF	TGTGCCAGCATGGACGGCTATAATTCACCCCTCCACTTT
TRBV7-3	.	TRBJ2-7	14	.	CASSPGTFSYEQYF	TGTGCCAGCAGCCCCGGGACTTTTTCCTACGAGCAGTACTTC
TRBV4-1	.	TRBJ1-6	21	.	CASSQAPHWGSKSSYNSPLHF	TGCGCCAGCAGCCAAGCCCCCCACTGGGGGTCAAAGAGCTCCTATAATTCACCCCTCCACTTT
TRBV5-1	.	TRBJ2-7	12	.	CASSFLDTEQYF	TGCGCCAGCAGCTTCCTAGACACCGAGCAGTACTTC
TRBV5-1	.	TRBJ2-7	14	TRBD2	CASSASGSIYEQYF	TGCGCCAGCAGCGCTAGCGGGAGTATCTACGAGCAGTACTTC
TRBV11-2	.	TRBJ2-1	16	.	CASSLVVGILLVEQFF	TGTGCCAGCAGCTTAGTTGTAGGGATTTTGCTGGTTGAGCAGTTCTTC
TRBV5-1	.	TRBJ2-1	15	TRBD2	CASTPGGRYCNEQFF	TGCGCCAGCACCCCGGGCGGGAGGTACTGCAATGAGCAGTTCTTC
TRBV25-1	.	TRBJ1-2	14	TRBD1	CASGGTGANYGYTF	TGTGCCAGCGGGGGGACAGGGGCGAACTATGGCTACACCTTC
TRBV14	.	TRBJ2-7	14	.	CASSHYLTPLEQYF	TGTGCCAGCAGCCACTACTTGACACCTTTGGAGCAGTACTTC
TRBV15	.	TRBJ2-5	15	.	CATSRDQGLQETQYF	TGTGCCACCAGCAGAGATCAGGGACTCCAAGAGACCCAGTACTTC
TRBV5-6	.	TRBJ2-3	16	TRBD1	CASSLLDRTHLDTQYF	TGTGCCAGCAGCTTATTGGACAGGACCCATTTGGATACGCAGTATTTT
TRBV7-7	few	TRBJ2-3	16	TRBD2	CASSPLAGTSTDTQYF	TGTGCCAGCAGCCCACTAGCGGGGACAAGCACAGATACGCAGTATTTT
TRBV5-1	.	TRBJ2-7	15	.	CASSSLGPFSYEQYF	TGCGCCAGCAGCTCCCTCGGCCCCTTCTCCTACGAGCAGTACTTC
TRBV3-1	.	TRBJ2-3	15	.	CASSQGLRSTDTQYF	TGTGCCAGCAGCCAAGGCTTGAGGAGCACAGATACGCAGTATTTT
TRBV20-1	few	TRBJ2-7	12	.	CSARDSSHEQYF	TGCAGTGCTAGGGACTCTAGCCACGAGCAGTACTTC
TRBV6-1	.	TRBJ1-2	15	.	CASRGEGGRNPGDTF	TGTGCCAGCAGGGGGGAGGGGGGACGGAACCCCGGCGACACCTTC
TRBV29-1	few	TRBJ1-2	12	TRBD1	CSVEKGAKGYTF	TGCAGCGTTGAGAAGGGGGCGAAAGGCTACACCTTC
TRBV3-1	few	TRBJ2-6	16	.	CASSQDRGSGANVLTF	TGTGCCAGCAGCCAAGATCGGGGCTCTGGGGCCAACGTCCTGACTTTC
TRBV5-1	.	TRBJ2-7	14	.	CAGSLGSPNNEQYF	TGCGCCGGCAGCTTGGGGAGCCCCAACAATGAGCAGTACTTC
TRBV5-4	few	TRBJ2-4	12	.	CASSSRGGIQYF	TGTGCCAGCAGCTCACGGGGCGGCATTCAGTACTTC